This T cell receptor (beta chain) was identified during a study of T cell changes during pregnancy in multiple sclerosis. The method was immunoSEQ multiplex PCR; TCRdb's version includes in-frame clones alone and lacks a portion of them. The data show tens of thousands of clones, approximately 89% seen once. V dropped 6 bases and J dropped 6 bases, with 14 bases sitting between them. Germline V CDR1 and CDR2: SGHTA, FQGTGA. This CDR3 has 14 amino acids. The receptor comes from a female donor in good health, enrolled as a control in a pregnancy study. The chain has TRBV7-3 and TRBJ2-2; D possibly corresponds to TRBD2 (6 bases). Here the sequenced sample was CD4+ T cells from peripheral blood mononuclear cells, taken after pregnancy. In DNA form, the CDR3 reads TGTGCCAGCAGGATCAATGCGGGGTCCGGGGAGCTGTTTTTT. It encodes CASRINAGSGELFF.